This T cell receptor (beta chain) derives from a study of technical replicates of blood from several donors. Profiling relied on immunoSEQ multiplex PCR, and the TCRdb table lists in-frame clones only, not all of them. The sample shows roughly 70,000 clones, about 91% of them seen only once. The sequenced sample consisted of T cells isolated from PBMCs. This sequence originates from a human donor in good health.

CDR3 in amino acids: CASSHRGADTQYF. CDR3 DNA: TGTGCCAGCAGCCACAGGGGCGCAGATACGCAGTATTTT. The chain uses TRBV5-6 and TRBJ2-3; 7 nucleotides line up with TRBD1. Per the germline V gene, CDR1 is SGHDT and CDR2 is YYEEEE. V gave up 4 bases and J gave up 4 bases; unmatched junction bases: 3. There are 13 residues in the CDR3.